Following are 8 T cell receptor beta chains from one sample sequenced in a study of T cells after yellow fever vaccination. TCRdb re-analysed the 5' RACE reads in MiXCR, keeping a single row per CDR3 protein. The table has a few hundred thousand distinct CDR3 sequences, 6.2% seen once; the top ten hold about 15%. The starting material was PBMCs, obtained 5 days after the yellow fever booster vaccination. Every receptor here comes from a man aged 25-40 years who received the YFV17D yellow fever vaccine.

This clonotype was seen repeatedly, ten times or more. J is TRBJ2-3 and V is TRBV5-8; D ambiguous. V gave up 3 bases and J gave up 5 bases, with 4 bases separating them. The CDR3 runs 11 residues. Germline CDR1 SGHTS, CDR2 YDEGEE. The CDR3 region has the DNA TGTGCCAGCAGCTCCGAAGATACGCAGTATTTT. Translation gives CASSSEDTQYF.

This clonotype occurred many times. This sequence joins TRBV12-3 or TRBV12-4 and TRBJ2-1; 8 nucleotides line up with TRBD2. V shed 5 bases and J 8 bases; nucleotides not matched to a gene: 11. The CDR3 has 15 residues. For the CDR3, the DNA is TGTGCCAGCAGTCCCCCCGGGACTAGTTTGTATGAGCAGTTCTTC. This encodes CASSPPGTSLYEQFF.

This clonotype has only a few counts. V usage is TRBV7-9 and J usage is TRBJ1-1; D is undetermined. There are 13 residues in the CDR3. Germline CDR1 and CDR2: SEHNR and FQNEAQ (reference sequence). Trimming shortened V by 5 bases and J by 3 bases, and 10 bases separated the two germline ends. CDR3 sequence (DNA): TGTGCCAGCAGCGCGTCAACGTACACTGAAGCTTTCTTT. Translated, it gives CASSASTYTEAFF.

The chain links TRBV29-1 to TRBJ1-5; possibly TRBD1 for D (6 bases). Germline assignment: CDR1 SQVTM and CDR2 ANQGSEA. The CDR3 is 14 amino acids. The ends were cut back, 4 bases at V and 5 bases at J, with 15 bases in the middle. CDR3 bases: TGCAGCGTTGGGACAGCCGGAGGAGATCAGCCCCAGCATTTT. Amino acid sequence: CSVGTAGGDQPQHF.

This clonotype appeared a few times. The chain employs TRBV28 and TRBJ2-7; 7 bases agree with TRBD2. The CDR3 consists of 12 residues. J lost 4 bases, V lost 8 bases, and 5 bases had no gene match. Germline values: CDR1 MDHEN, CDR2 SYDVKM. The CDR3 region is CASGASGYEQYF. The CDR3 DNA reads TGTGCCAGCGGGGCTAGCGGATACGAGCAGTACTTC.

This clonotype was detected ten times or more. The chain is built from TRBV6-1 and TRBJ2-7; D is unclear. Trimming left V 6 bases short and J 4 bases short, with 16 bases between. The germline CDR1 and CDR2 sequences are MNHNS and SASEGT. The CDR3 spans 14 residues. Here the CDR3 reads CASSRRAERYEQYF. For the CDR3, the DNA is TGTGCCAGCAGCAGAAGGGCGGAACGTTACGAGCAGTACTTC.

This clonotype was detected ten times or more. The chain joins TRBV7-2 to TRBJ2-3; 7 bases agree with TRBD2. After removal of 2 bases from V and 2 bases from J, the junction contained 1 base not matched to a gene. Per the germline V gene, CDR1 is SGHTA and CDR2 is FQGNSA. This CDR3 region has 14 residues. The DNA of the CDR3 is TGTGCCAGCAGCTTACTAGCGGACACAGATACGCAGTATTTT. This sequence encodes CASSLLADTDTQYF.

This clonotype was recorded many times. CDR3 sequence (DNA): TGTGCCAGCACCCAGCGGTCGGCCGGGGAGCTGTTTTTT. As protein: CASTQRSAGELFF. The chain is built from TRBV11-1 and TRBJ2-2; possibly TRBD2 for D (5 bases). V lost 7 bases, J lost 6 bases, and 12 bases lay in between. Germline-derived CDR1 and CDR2 are SGHAT and FQDESV (reference sequence). There are 13 residues in the CDR3.